These T cell receptor beta chains were read from a single sample in a study of cytomegalovirus exposure and HLA in healthy donors. The data were produced by immunoSEQ multiplex PCR, yet TCRdb's version contains in-frame clones alone and is incomplete. The table lists some 150,000 clones. Source material: PBMCs. These receptors were collected from a woman aged 18-35 years in good health and CMV-seropositive. The CDR3 runs from the conserved cysteine through the conserved F or W. The D gene is left open where the match is weak.

j_call v_call d_call cdr3_nt cdr3_aa
TRBJ2-5 TRBV5-1 TRBD2 TGCGCCAGCAGCCTCGGACTAGCGGGGGGGCAAGAGACCCAGTACTTC CASSLGLAGGQETQYF
TRBJ2-1 TRBV27 TRBD2 TGTGCCACCTCGGGACTAGCGGTTTACAATGAGCAGTTCTTC CATSGLAVYNEQFF
TRBJ1-1 TRBV6-5 TRBD1 TGTGCCAGCAGCAGGGGGCTAAACACTGAAGCTTTCTTT CASSRGLNTEAFF
TRBJ2-7 TRBV19 - TGTGCCAGTAGCCGCGGGGCAGGGGGGATCTACGAGCAGTACTTC CASSRGAGGIYEQYF
TRBJ2-7 TRBV30 - TGTGCCTGGAGTCCCCAGGGGTACGAGCAGTACTTC CAWSPQGYEQYF
TRBJ1-2 TRBV7-8 - TGTGCCAGCAGCTTTCTGACAGAGGACTATGGCTACACCTTC CASSFLTEDYGYTF
TRBJ1-4 TRBV2 - TGTGCCAGCAGTGATTGGAGAGACAATGAAAAACTGTTTTTT CASSDWRDNEKLFF
TRBJ2-5 TRBV7-6 - TGTGCCAGCAGCTTAGTAAGGGGTGAACGAGAGACCCAGTACTTC CASSLVRGERETQYF
TRBJ2-2 TRBV4-1 - TGCGCCAGCAGCCAAGGGTGGCTAGCGCGTACATCGAACACCGGGGAGCTGTTTTTT CASSQGWLARTSNTGELFF
TRBJ2-1 TRBV5-8 TRBD2 TGTGCCAGCAGCTTGGGCGGGAGCTCCTACAATGAGCAGTTCTTC CASSLGGSSYNEQFF
TRBJ2-1 TRBV5-5 TRBD1 TGTGCCAGCAGCCACGCCGGGACAGGACAACTTACACCCTACAATGAGCAGTTCTTC CASSHAGTGQLTPYNEQFF
TRBJ2-2 TRBV6-5 TRBD2 TGTGCCAGCAGTTACCCTAGCGGGAAGAACACCGGGGAGCTGTTTTTT CASSYPSGKNTGELFF
TRBJ2-1 TRBV18 TRBD2 TGTGCCAGCTCACCCGGGACTAGCGGGGCGGGGGAGCAGTTCTTC CASSPGTSGAGEQFF
TRBJ2-1 TRBV15 - TGTGCCACCGGGGCACTATTCCACTCCTACAATGAGCAGTTCTTC CATGALFHSYNEQFF
TRBJ1-1 TRBV14 - TGTGCCAGCAGCCAGTCAGTGAACACTGAAGCTTTCTTT CASSQSVNTEAFF
TRBJ1-2 TRBV5-6 - TGTGCCAGCAGGCCGGGGGGGCTGGGTGGTTGGACCTTC CASRPGGLGGWTF
TRBJ1-2 TRBV5-1 - TGCGCCAGCAGCTTGGAACAGGGAGCCGGCTACACCTTC CASSLEQGAGYTF
TRBJ1-2 TRBV7-2 TRBD1 TGTGCCAGCAGCCTCACGACAGGGGCGGCCTATGGCTACACCTTC CASSLTTGAAYGYTF
TRBJ2-1 TRBV4-1 TRBD2 TGCGCCAGCAGCCAAAGCCAGCGGGAGTACTCCTACAATGAGCAGTTCTTC CASSQSQREYSYNEQFF
TRBJ1-6 TRBV7-3 - TGTGCCAGCAGCTCCTCGGGGGGTTCACCCCTCCACTTT CASSSSGGSPLHF
TRBJ2-3 TRBV29-1 TRBD2 TGCAGCGCGTCCGGGACTAGCGGACTTGGCACAGATACGCAGTATTTT CSASGTSGLGTDTQYF
TRBJ1-1 TRBV30 TRBD1 TGTGCCTGGGATGGGTTGACAGGGACCGCTGAAGCTTTCTTT CAWDGLTGTAEAFF
TRBJ2-5 TRBV30 - TGTGCCTGGAGTGTAGGGTTTTCTACAGGGCAAGAGACCCAGTACTTC CAWSVGFSTGQETQYF
TRBJ2-7 TRBV5-4 - TGTGCCAGCAGCTCGACAGAGTCTTCTTACTACGAGCAGTACTTC CASSSTESSYYEQYF
TRBJ1-1 TRBV2 - TGTGCCAGCAGTAAAGACCGCGGGGCAAGGAGGGCTGAAGCTTTCTTT CASSKDRGARRAEAFF